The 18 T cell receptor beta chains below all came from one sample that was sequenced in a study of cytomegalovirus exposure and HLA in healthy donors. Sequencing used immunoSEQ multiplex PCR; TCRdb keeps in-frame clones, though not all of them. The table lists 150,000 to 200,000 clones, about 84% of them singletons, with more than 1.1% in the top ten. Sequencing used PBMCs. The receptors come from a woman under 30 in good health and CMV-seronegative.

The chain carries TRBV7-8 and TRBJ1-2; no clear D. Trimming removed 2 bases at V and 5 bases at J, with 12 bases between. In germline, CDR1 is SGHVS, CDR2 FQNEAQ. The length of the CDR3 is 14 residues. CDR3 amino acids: CASSLREIGYGYTF. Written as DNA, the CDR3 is TGTGCCAGCAGCTTAAGGGAGATAGGGTATGGCTACACCTTC. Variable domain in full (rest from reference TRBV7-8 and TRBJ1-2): GAGVSQSPRYKVAKRGQDVALRCDPISGHVSLFWYQQALGQGPEFLTYFQNEAQLDKSGLPSDRFFAERPEGSVSTLKIQRTQQEDSAVYLCASSLREIGYGYTFGSGTRLTVV.

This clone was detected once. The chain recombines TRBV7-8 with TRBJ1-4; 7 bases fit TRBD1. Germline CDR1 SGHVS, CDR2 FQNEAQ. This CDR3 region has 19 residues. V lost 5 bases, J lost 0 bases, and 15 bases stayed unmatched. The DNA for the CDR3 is TGTGCCAGCAGCAATAGGGCGAGACAGGGACCTGCAACTAATGAAAAACTGTTTTTT. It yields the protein CASSNRARQGPATNEKLFF.

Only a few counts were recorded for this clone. CDR3 DNA: TGTGCCAGCAGTGCGGACAGGGGACCCTATGGCTACACCTTC. Amino acids: CASSADRGPYGYTF. The chain couples TRBV11-1 to TRBJ1-2; TRBD1 aligns across 9 bases. CDR1 and CDR2 from the germline V gene are SGHAT and FQDESV (reference sequence). After removal of 6 bases from V and 4 bases from J, the junction contained 6 bases not matched to a gene. CDR3 length equals 14 residues.

DNA of the CDR3: TGTGCCAGCAGCTTAGATGGGCAGAAAGCCGAGACCCAGTACTTC. It is translated as CASSLDGQKAETQYF. The chain is built from TRBV11-3 and TRBJ2-5; D unresolved. The germline V and J ends were trimmed by 0 bases and 5 bases, with 13 bases remaining between them. In germline, CDR1 is SGHNT, CDR2 YENEEA. This CDR3 has 15 amino acids.

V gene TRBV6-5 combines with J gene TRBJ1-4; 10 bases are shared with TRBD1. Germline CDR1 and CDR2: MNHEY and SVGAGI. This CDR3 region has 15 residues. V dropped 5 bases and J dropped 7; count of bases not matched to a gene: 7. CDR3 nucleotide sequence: TGTGCCAGCAGTCAACGGACAGGGGGTAGTGAAAAACTGTTTTTT. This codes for CASSQRTGGSEKLFF.

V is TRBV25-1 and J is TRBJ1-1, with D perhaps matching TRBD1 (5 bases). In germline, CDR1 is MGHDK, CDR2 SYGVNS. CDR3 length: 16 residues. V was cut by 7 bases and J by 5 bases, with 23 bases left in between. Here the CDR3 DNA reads TGTGCCAGCACCCTAACGACAGTTACCGGAGGGACTGAAGCTTTCTTT. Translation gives CASTLTTVTGGTEAFF.

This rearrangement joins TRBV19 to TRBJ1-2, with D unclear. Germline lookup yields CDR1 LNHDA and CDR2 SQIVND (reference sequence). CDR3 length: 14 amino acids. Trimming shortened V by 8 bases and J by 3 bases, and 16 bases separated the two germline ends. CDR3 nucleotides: TGTGCCAGTTTGACCCCGGGTGTTGACTATGGCTACACCTTC. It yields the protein CASLTPGVDYGYTF.

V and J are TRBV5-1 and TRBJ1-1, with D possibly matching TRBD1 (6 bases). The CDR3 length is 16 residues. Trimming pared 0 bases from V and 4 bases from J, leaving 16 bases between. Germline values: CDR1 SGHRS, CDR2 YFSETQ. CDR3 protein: CASSLGGHRGGTEAFF. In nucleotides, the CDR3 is TGCGCCAGCAGCTTGGGGGGACATCGGGGTGGCACTGAAGCTTTCTTT.

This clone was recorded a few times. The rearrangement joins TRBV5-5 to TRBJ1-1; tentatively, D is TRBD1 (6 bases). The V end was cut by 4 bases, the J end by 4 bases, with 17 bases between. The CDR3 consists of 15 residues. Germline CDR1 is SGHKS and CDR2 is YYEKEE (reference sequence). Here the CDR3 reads CASSPDVRGGTEAFF. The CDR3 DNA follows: TGTGCCAGCAGCCCGGATGTCAGGGGTGGCACTGAAGCTTTCTTT.

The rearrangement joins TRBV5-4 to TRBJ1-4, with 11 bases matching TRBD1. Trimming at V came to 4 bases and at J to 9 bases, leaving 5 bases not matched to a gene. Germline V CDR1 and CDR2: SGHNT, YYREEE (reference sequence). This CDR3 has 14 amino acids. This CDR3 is CASSPDRGQKKLFF. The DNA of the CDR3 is TGTGCCAGCAGCCCGGACAGGGGGCAGAAAAAACTGTTTTTT.

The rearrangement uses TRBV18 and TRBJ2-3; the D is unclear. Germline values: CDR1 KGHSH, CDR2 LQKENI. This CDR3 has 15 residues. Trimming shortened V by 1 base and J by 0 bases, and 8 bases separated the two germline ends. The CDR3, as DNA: TGTGCCAGCTCACCACAAGAGCGAAGCACAGATACGCAGTATTTT. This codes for CASSPQERSTDTQYF. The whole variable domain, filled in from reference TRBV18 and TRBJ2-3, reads NAGVMQNPRHLVRRRGQEARLRCSPMKGHSHVYWYRQLPEEGLKFMVYLQKENIIDESGMPKERFSAEFPKEGPSILRIQQVVRGDSAAYFCASSPQERSTDTQYFGPGTRLTVL.

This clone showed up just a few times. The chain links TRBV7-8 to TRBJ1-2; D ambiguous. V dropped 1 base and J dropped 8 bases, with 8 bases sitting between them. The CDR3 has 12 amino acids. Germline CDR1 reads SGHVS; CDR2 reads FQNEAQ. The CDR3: CASSLGSVGYTF. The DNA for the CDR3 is TGTGCCAGCAGCTTAGGTTCGGTGGGCTACACCTTC. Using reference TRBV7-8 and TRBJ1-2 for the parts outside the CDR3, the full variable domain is GAGVSQSPRYKVAKRGQDVALRCDPISGHVSLFWYQQALGQGPEFLTYFQNEAQLDKSGLPSDRFFAERPEGSVSTLKIQRTQQEDSAVYLCASSLGSVGYTFGSGTRLTVV.

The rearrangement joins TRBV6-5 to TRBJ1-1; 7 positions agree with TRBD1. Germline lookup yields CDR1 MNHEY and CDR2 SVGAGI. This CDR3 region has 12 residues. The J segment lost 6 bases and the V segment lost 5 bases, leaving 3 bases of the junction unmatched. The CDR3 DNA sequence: TGTGCCAGCAGTGCAGGGGGTCCTGAAGCTTTCTTT. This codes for CASSAGGPEAFF.

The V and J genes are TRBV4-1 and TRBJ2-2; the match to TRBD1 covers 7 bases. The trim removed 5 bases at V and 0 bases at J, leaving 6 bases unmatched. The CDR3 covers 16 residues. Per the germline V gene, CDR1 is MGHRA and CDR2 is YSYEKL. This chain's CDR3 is CASSVRQGTNTGELFF. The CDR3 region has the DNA TGCGCCAGCAGCGTGAGACAGGGCACGAACACCGGGGAGCTGTTTTTT.

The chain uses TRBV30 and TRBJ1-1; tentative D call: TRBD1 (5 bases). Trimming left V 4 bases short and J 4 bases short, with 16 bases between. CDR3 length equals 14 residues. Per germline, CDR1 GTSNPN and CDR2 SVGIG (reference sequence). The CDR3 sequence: CAWKDRGKGTEAFF. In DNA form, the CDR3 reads TGTGCCTGGAAGGATAGGGGTAAGGGCACTGAAGCTTTCTTT.

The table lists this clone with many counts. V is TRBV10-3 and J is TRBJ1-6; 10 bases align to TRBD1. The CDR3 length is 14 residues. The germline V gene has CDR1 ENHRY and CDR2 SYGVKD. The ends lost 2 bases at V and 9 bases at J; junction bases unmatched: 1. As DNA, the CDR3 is TGTGCCATCAGTGAGGGGGACAGGGGTTCACCCCTCCACTTT. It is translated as CAISEGDRGSPLHF.

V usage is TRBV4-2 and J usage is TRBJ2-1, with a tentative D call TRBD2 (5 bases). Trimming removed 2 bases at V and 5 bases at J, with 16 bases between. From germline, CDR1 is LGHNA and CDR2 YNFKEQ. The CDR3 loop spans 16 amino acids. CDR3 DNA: TGTGCCAGCAGCCAATTACTAGTACCAAAGAACAATGAGCAGTTCTTC. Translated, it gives CASSQLLVPKNNEQFF.

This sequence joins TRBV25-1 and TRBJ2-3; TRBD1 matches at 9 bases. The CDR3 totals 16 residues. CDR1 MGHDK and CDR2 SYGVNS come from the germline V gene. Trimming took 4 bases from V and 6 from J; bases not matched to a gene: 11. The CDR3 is CASSAVPGQGPDTQYF. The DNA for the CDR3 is TGTGCCAGCAGTGCCGTCCCGGGACAGGGTCCGGATACGCAGTATTTT. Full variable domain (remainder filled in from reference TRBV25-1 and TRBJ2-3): EADIYQTPRYLVIGTGKKITLECSQTMGHDKMYWYQQDPGMELHLIHYSYGVNSTEKGDLSSESTVSRIRTEHFPLTLESARPSHTSQYLCASSAVPGQGPDTQYFGPGTRLTVL.